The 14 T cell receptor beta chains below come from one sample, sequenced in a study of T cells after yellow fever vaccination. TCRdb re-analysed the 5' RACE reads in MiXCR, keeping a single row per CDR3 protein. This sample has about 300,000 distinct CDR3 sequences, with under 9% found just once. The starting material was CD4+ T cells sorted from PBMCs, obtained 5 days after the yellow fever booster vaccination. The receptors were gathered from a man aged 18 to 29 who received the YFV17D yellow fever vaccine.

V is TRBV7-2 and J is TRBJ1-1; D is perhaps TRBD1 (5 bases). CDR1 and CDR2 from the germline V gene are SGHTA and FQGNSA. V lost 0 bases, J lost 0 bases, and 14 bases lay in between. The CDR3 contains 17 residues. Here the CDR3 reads CASSLAGGVLMNTEAFF. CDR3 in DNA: TGTGCCAGCAGCTTAGCGGGAGGGGTTCTCATGAACACTGAAGCTTTCTTT.

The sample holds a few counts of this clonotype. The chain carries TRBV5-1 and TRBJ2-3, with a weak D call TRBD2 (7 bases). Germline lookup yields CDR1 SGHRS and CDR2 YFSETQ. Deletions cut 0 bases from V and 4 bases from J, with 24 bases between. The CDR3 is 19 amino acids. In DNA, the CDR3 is TGCGCCAGCAGCTTGGTGTACCGGGGGGCTCCCCCACCTTCAGATACGCAGTATTTT. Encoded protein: CASSLVYRGAPPPSDTQYF.

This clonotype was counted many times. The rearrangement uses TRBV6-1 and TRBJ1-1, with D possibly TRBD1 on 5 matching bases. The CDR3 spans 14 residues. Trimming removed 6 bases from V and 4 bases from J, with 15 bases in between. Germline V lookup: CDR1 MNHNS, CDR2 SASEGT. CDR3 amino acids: CASSTEVGGTEAFF. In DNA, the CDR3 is TGTGCCAGCAGCACCGAAGTGGGGGGCACTGAAGCTTTCTTT.

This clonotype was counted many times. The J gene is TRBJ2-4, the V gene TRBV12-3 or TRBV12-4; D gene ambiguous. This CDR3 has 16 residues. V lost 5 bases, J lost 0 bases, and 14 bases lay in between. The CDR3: CASSRHETVAKNIQYF. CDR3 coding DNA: TGTGCCAGCAGTCGACACGAAACCGTAGCCAAAAACATTCAGTACTTC.

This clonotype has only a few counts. CDR3: CSATKQGNQPQHF. DNA of the CDR3: TGCAGTGCTACAAAACAGGGAAATCAGCCCCAGCATTTT. V usage is TRBV20-1 and J usage is TRBJ1-5; a possible D gene is TRBD1 (6 bases). The CDR3 runs 13 residues. Looked up from germline, CDR1 is DFQATT and CDR2 is SNEGSKA (reference sequence). Trimming shortened V by 4 bases and J by 4 bases, and 11 bases separated the two germline ends.

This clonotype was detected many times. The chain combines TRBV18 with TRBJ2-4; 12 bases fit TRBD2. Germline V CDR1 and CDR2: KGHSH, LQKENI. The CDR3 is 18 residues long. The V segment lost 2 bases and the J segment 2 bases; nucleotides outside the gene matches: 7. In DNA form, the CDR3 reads TGTGCCAGCTCACCAAGACTAGCGGGAGCCTTATCCAAAAACATTCAGTACTTC. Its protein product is CASSPRLAGALSKNIQYF. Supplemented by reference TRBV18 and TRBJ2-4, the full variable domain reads NAGVMQNPRHLVRRRGQEARLRCSPMKGHSHVYWYRQLPEEGLKFMVYLQKENIIDESGMPKERFSAEFPKEGPSILRIQQVVRGDSAAYFCASSPRLAGALSKNIQYFGAGTRLSVL.

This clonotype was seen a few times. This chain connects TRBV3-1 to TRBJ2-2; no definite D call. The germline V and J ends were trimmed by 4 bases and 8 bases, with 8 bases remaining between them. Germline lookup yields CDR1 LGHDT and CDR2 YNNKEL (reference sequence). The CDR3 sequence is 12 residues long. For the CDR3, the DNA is TGTGCCAGCAGCCCCCTGCTGGGGGAGCTGTTTTTT. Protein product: CASSPLLGELFF.

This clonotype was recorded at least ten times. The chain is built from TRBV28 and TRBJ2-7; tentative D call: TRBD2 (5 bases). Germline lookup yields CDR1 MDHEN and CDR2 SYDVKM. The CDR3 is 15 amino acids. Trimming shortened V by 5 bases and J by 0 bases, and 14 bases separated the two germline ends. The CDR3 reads CASSPRLRGSYEQYF. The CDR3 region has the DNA TGTGCCAGCAGTCCCCGCCTCCGGGGCTCCTACGAGCAGTACTTC.

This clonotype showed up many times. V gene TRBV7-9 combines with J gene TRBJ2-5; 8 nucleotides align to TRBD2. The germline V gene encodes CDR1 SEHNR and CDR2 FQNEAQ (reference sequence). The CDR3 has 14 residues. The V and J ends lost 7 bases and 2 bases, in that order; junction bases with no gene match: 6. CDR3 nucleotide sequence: TGTGCCAGCACCGGGGGGGCAGGACAAGAGACCCAGTACTTC. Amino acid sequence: CASTGGAGQETQYF.

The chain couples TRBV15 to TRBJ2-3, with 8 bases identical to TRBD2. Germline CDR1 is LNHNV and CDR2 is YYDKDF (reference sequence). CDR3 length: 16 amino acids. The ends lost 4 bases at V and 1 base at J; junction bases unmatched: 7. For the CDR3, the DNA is TGTGCCACCAGCACACGGACTAGCATCCGCACAGATACGCAGTATTTT. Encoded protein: CATSTRTSIRTDTQYF. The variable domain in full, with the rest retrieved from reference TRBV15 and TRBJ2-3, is DAMVIQNPRYQVTQFGKPVTLSCSQTLNHNVMYWYQQKSSQAPKLLFHYYDKDFNNEADTPDNFQSRRPNTSFCFLDIRSPGLGDTAMYLCATSTRTSIRTDTQYFGPGTRLTVL.

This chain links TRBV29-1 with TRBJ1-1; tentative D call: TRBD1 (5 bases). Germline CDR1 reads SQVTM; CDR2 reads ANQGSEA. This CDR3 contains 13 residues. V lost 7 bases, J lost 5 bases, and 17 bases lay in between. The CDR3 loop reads CSAALGEGTEAFF. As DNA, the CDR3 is TGCAGCGCCGCACTGGGGGAGGGTACTGAAGCTTTCTTT.

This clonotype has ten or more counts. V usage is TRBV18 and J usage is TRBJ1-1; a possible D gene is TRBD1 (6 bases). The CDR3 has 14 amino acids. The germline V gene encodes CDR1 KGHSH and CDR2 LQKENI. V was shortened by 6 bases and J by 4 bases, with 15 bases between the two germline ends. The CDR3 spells CASSAAGEATEAFF. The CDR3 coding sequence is TGTGCCAGCTCGGCGGCAGGGGAGGCCACTGAAGCTTTCTTT.

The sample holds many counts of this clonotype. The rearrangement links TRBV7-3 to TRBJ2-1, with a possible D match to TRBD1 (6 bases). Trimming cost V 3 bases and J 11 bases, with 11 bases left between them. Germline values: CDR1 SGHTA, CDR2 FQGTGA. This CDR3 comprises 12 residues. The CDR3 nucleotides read TGTGCCAGCAGCTTGTCCAGGGGTAAGCAGTTCTTC. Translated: CASSLSRGKQFF.

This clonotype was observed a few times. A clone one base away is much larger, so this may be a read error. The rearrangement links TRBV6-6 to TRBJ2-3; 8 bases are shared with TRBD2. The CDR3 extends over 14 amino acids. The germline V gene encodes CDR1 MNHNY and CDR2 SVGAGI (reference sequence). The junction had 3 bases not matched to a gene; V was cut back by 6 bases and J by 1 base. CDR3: CASRSSGGTDTQYF. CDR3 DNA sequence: TGTGCCAGCAGGAGTAGCGGGGGCACAGATACGCAGTATTTT.